These 32 T cell receptor beta chains originate from one sample sequenced in a study of T cells in Graves' hyperthyroidism and ophthalmopathy (dated by TCRdb to the late 2010s). Library preparation was by multiplex PCR. The sample was run on an Illumina HiSeq 2000. TCR beta CDR3 regions were amplified from RNA transcripts. A first-round RT-PCR of the TCR CDR3 used the HTBI primer set with the Qiagen OneStep RT-PCR kit. TCRdb itself trimmed the public reads at Q25 with fastp, ran MiXCR and retained productive beta chains. For every CDR3 protein sequence, its rows merge into one entry that carries the most common genes and DNA. The sample table contains 300,000 to 350,000 distinct CDR3 sequences; only one count was recorded for 16% of them. Around 34% of the sample is in the top ten clones. The sample comprised blood. The receptors stem from a man in his thirties or forties with Graves' hyperthyroidism.

This clonotype was seen ten or more times. The chain combines TRBV11-1 with TRBJ2-2; D is uncertain. This CDR3 is 11 amino acids long. CDR1 is SGHAT and CDR2 is FQDESV in the germline V gene (reference sequence). V lost 2 bases, J lost 6 bases, and 1 base lay in between. The CDR3 DNA is TGTGCCAGCAGCTTACCCGGGGAGCTGTTTTTT. It encodes CASSLPGELFF.

This clonotype came up many times. The CDR3 region has the DNA TGTGCCAGCAGGGATCCCAGGTTGGGGGCCGGGGAGCTGTTTTTT. Translating gives CASRDPRLGAGELFF. The chain is built from TRBV2 and TRBJ2-2, with D perhaps assigned TRBD1 or TRBD2 (5 bases each). The germline V gene has CDR1 SNHLY and CDR2 FYNNEI. Trimming pared 6 bases from V and 6 bases from J, leaving 17 bases between. The CDR3 covers 15 residues.

The table lists this clonotype with a few counts. The chain combines TRBV19 with TRBJ1-1; no clear D gene. Trimming pared 3 bases from V and 4 bases from J, leaving 9 bases between. Germline CDR1 LNHDA, CDR2 SQIVND (reference sequence). The CDR3 has 13 amino acids. CDR3 coding DNA: TGTGCCAGTAGTATGGGAGAGGGCACTGAAGCTTTCTTT. It translates to CASSMGEGTEAFF.

The CDR3 protein is CASSPWTGGYNEQFF. CDR3 DNA sequence: TGTGCCAGCAGCCCTTGGACAGGGGGTTACAATGAGCAGTTCTTC. The chain uses TRBV7-2 and TRBJ2-1, with TRBD1 matching 10 bases. The V and J ends lost 5 bases and 4 bases, in that order; junction bases with no gene match: 5. CDR3 length equals 15 residues. The germline CDR1 and CDR2 sequences are SGHTA and FQGNSA. Drawing the rest from reference TRBV7-2 and TRBJ2-1, the complete variable domain is GAGVSQSPSNKVTEKGKDVELRCDPISGHTALYWYRQSLGQGLEFLIYFQGNSAPDKSGLPSDRFSAERTGGSVSTLTIQRTQQEDSAVYLCASSPWTGGYNEQFFGPGTRLTVL.

V gene TRBV7-8 combines with J gene TRBJ1-1, with D perhaps TRBD1 (6 bases). Germline V gene sequence: CDR1 SGHVS, CDR2 FQNEAQ. This CDR3 has 16 residues. V lost 4 bases to trimming and J lost 7 bases, with 22 bases between them. The CDR3: CASSSLNRQAANEAFF. CDR3 DNA: TGTGCCAGCAGCTCCCTAAATCGACAGGCCGCTAATGAAGCTTTCTTT.

The sample holds a few counts of this clonotype. The chain has TRBV19 and TRBJ2-1, with 10 positions matching TRBD2. The V gene end was trimmed by 6 bases and the J gene end by 4 bases; junction bases not matched to a gene: 15. The CDR3 length is 18 residues. Germline V lookup: CDR1 LNHDA, CDR2 SQIVND (reference sequence). The CDR3 DNA is TGTGCCAGTAGCGGGGGTTCGCAAACTAGCGGGGCTTACAATGAGCAGTTCTTC. Its protein product is CASSGGSQTSGAYNEQFF.

There are many counts of this clonotype. The CDR3 DNA follows: TGCGCCAGCAGCCCTGGCGACAGCTTAAGAGCAAAAGGAGGCTACACCTTC. Translating it yields CASSPGDSLRAKGGYTF. The V call is TRBV5-1, the J call TRBJ1-2; D is possibly TRBD1 (5 bases). The CDR3 totals 17 residues. The V and J ends lost 4 bases and 8 bases respectively, with 27 bases between them. Germline V CDR1 and CDR2: SGHRS, YFSETQ.

This clonotype has just a few counts. A junction boundary mismatches the germline segment, possibly from a read error. CDR3 protein: CASREQGASGELFF. For the CDR3, the DNA is TGTGCTAGCAGAGAACAGGGGGCGTCCGGGGAGCTGTTTTTT. The V gene is TRBV7-7, the J gene TRBJ2-2; 9 nucleotides align to TRBD1. Germline lookup yields CDR1 SSHAT and CDR2 FNYEAQ (reference sequence). The CDR3 consists of 14 residues.

This clonotype has only one observation. This may come from a read error, since a much larger clone is one base off. The chain is built from TRBV2 and TRBJ1-2; D is uncertain. CDR3 length: 15 amino acids. With 3 bases removed from V and 7 bases from J, the gap between germline ends came to 18 bases. Germline V gene sequence: CDR1 SNHLY, CDR2 FYNNEI. CDR3 sequence reads: CASSEAKSPGVGYTF. CDR3 nucleotides: TGTGCCAGCAGTGAGGCGAAGAGTCCTGGGGTTGGCTACACCTTC.

This clonotype was seen more than once but under ten times. The chain is built from TRBV2 and TRBJ2-7; D unresolved. The CDR3 contains 11 residues. Trimming pared 5 bases from V and 3 bases from J, leaving 5 bases between. The V gene's germline CDR1 is SNHLY and CDR2 FYNNEI. The CDR3 here is CASSLFYEQYF. The CDR3, as DNA: TGTGCCAGCAGTCTCTTCTACGAGCAGTACTTC.

This clonotype was picked up many times. The J gene is TRBJ1-5, the V gene TRBV3-1; D call uncertain. V was trimmed by 6 bases and J by 10 bases, leaving 16 bases between them. The germline CDR1 and CDR2 sequences are LGHDT and YNNKEL (reference sequence). The CDR3 spans 13 residues. The CDR3 nucleotides read TGTGCCAGCAGTGGGCCTGAGGGTTTCCCCCAGCATTTT. Residues: CASSGPEGFPQHF.

This clonotype has a count of ten or more. This sequence joins TRBV11-2 and TRBJ2-3, with D perhaps being TRBD1 or TRBD2 (5 bases each). Germline values: CDR1 SGHAT, CDR2 FQNNGV. This CDR3 has 17 amino acids. V lost 1 base, J lost 2 bases, and 16 bases lay in between. The CDR3 is CASSLGTQGFPTDTQYF. DNA of the CDR3: TGTGCCAGCAGCTTAGGGACTCAGGGTTTCCCCACAGATACGCAGTATTTT.

This clonotype was observed many times. This chain uses TRBV12-3 or TRBV12-4 with TRBJ2-2; 9 positions match TRBD1. This CDR3 is built from 15 residues. The trim removed 5 bases at V and 1 base at J, leaving 2 bases unmatched. In DNA, the CDR3 is TGTGCCAGCAGTCACAGGGGGCGGAACACCGGGGAGCTGTTTTTT. It translates to CASSHRGRNTGELFF.

This clonotype was detected many times. This chain uses TRBV20-1 with TRBJ2-4; TRBD2 might be the D (6 bases). The germline gives CDR1 DFQATT, CDR2 SNEGSKA (reference sequence). CDR3 size: 14 residues. The germline V and J ends were trimmed by 3 bases and 3 bases, with 12 bases remaining between them. The CDR3 reads CSARTGLLKNIQYF. CDR3 bases: TGCAGTGCTAGGACGGGACTTCTCAAAAACATTCAGTACTTC.

The chain joins TRBV20-1 to TRBJ2-7; D is possibly TRBD1 or TRBD2 (5 bases each). Germline V gives CDR1 DFQATT, CDR2 SNEGSKA (reference sequence). V shed 6 bases and J shed 5 bases, with 14 bases lying between them. CDR3 length: 12 residues. The CDR3 loop reads CSARAVGDEQYF. The CDR3 nucleotides are TGCAGTGCCCGGGCCGTGGGGGACGAGCAGTACTTC.

This clonotype was found many times. CDR3 sequence (DNA): TGTGCCAGCAGTTACCACAGGGGGGGGACTGAAGCTTTCTTT. It encodes CASSYHRGGTEAFF. This chain uses TRBV27 with TRBJ1-1; TRBD1 aligns across 8 bases. Germline CDR1 and CDR2: MNHEY and SMNVEV (reference sequence). The CDR3 sequence is 14 residues long. V lost 4 bases and J lost 5; bases outside the gene matches: 6.

This clonotype was counted ten times or more. The chain combines TRBV7-8 with TRBJ2-7; no clear D. V gave up 5 bases and J gave up 0 bases, with 14 bases separating them. Germline assignment: CDR1 SGHVS and CDR2 FQNEAQ. The CDR3 loop spans 15 amino acids. CDR3 loop: CASSQGRILSYEQYF. Written as DNA, the CDR3 is TGTGCCAGCAGCCAAGGGCGGATCCTCTCCTACGAGCAGTACTTC.

At least ten counts were recorded for this clonotype. The chain is built from TRBV11-2 and TRBJ2-1; TRBD2 might be the D (6 bases). The length of the CDR3 is 15 residues. Germline loops: CDR1 SGHAT, CDR2 FQNNGV. The V and J ends lost 2 bases and 6 bases respectively, with 14 bases between them. CDR3 in amino acids: CASSLPTGLRNEQFF. CDR3 DNA: TGTGCCAGCAGCTTACCAACGGGACTCCGCAATGAGCAGTTCTTC.

There are many counts of this clonotype. The rearrangement uses TRBV7-9 and TRBJ2-7; the match to TRBD2 covers 8 bases. The CDR3 contains 15 residues. After removal of 3 bases from V and 1 base from J, the junction contained 5 bases not matched to a gene. Looked up from germline, CDR1 is SEHNR and CDR2 is FQNEAQ (reference sequence). CDR3 DNA: TGTGCCAGCAGCTTTGTTGCGGGAGGTTCCTACGAGCAGTACTTC. It is translated as CASSFVAGGSYEQYF.

This clonotype has more than one count but fewer than ten. This chain uses TRBV29-1 with TRBJ2-7; D might be TRBD1 (6 bases). Germline V lookup: CDR1 SQVTM, CDR2 ANQGSEA. Deletions cut 4 bases from V and 0 bases from J, with 10 bases between. CDR3 length: 13 amino acids. CDR3 in amino acids: CSVGRGLSYEQYF. The CDR3 bases are TGCAGCGTTGGCAGGGGCCTCTCCTACGAGCAGTACTTC.

This clonotype was observed many times. The CDR3 loop is CAIQITYF. In DNA form, the CDR3 reads TGTGCCATTCAAATAACGTATTTT. V usage is TRBV11-3 and J usage is TRBJ2-3, with D hard to call. This CDR3 has 8 residues. The germline V gene has CDR1 SGHNT and CDR2 YENEEA. Trimming took 10 bases from V and 14 from J, leaving 10 bases between them.

This clonotype was seen repeatedly, ten times or more. V gene TRBV7-9 combines with J gene TRBJ2-1; 9 bases fit TRBD2. V lost 2 bases to trimming and J lost 6 bases; unmatched junction nucleotides: 11. The CDR3 runs 17 residues. Germline lookup yields CDR1 SEHNR and CDR2 FQNEAQ (reference sequence). The CDR3 spells CASSLLGLAGSGNEQFF. DNA for the CDR3: TGTGCCAGCAGCTTATTGGGTCTAGCGGGAAGCGGCAATGAGCAGTTCTTC.

This clonotype was detected ten times or more. V and J are TRBV7-8 and TRBJ2-5; TRBD2 aligns across 12 bases. The ends lost 2 bases at V and 5 bases at J; junction bases unmatched: 3. Per the germline V gene, CDR1 is SGHVS and CDR2 is FQNEAQ. The CDR3 runs to 15 residues. In nucleotides, the CDR3 is TGTGCCAGCAGCTTACTAGCGGGAGGGCCGGAGACCCAGTACTTC. Translation gives CASSLLAGGPETQYF.

This sequence joins TRBV12-3 or TRBV12-4 and TRBJ1-3; the D gene is possibly TRBD1 (6 bases). The CDR3 is 15 amino acids. V was shortened by 7 bases and J by 6 bases, with 19 bases between the two germline ends. The CDR3 region has the DNA TGTGCCAGCATTAGGACACAGGGAAACCTAAACACCATATATTTT. It is translated as CASIRTQGNLNTIYF.

There are a few counts of this clonotype. A much larger clonotype is one base distant, so this may be a read error. The rearrangement joins TRBV30 to TRBJ2-2; D gene unclear. Trimming pared 5 bases from V and 7 bases from J, leaving 8 bases between. The CDR3 extends over 11 amino acids. Germline CDR1 and CDR2: GTSNPN and SVGIG (reference sequence). The CDR3 DNA reads TGTGCCTGGGCGAGGAACGGGGAGCTGTTTTTT. This translates into CAWARNGELFF.

This clonotype has just a few counts. The chain combines TRBV7-8 with TRBJ2-7, with TRBD2 matching over 10 bases. The germline gives CDR1 SGHVS, CDR2 FQNEAQ. The CDR3 loop spans 15 amino acids. V shed 4 bases, J shed 3 bases, and the junction held 6 bases outside the gene matches. In DNA form, the CDR3 reads TGTGCCAGCAGCTCCCGACTAGCGGGTGGCTACGAGCAGTACTTC. The encoded protein is CASSSRLAGGYEQYF.

This clonotype was observed at least ten times. This sequence joins TRBV6-5 and TRBJ2-6; D not certain. With 0 bases removed from V and 1 base from J, the gap between germline ends came to 4 bases. The length of the CDR3 is 15 residues. Per the germline V gene, CDR1 is MNHEY and CDR2 is SVGAGI. CDR3 sequence reads: CASSYSGSGANVLTF. CDR3 nucleotides: TGTGCCAGCAGTTACTCGGGATCTGGGGCCAACGTCCTGACTTTC.

This clonotype came up once. The J gene is TRBJ1-6, the V gene TRBV5-6; 7 bases align to TRBD1. The CDR3 length is 16 residues. The germline CDR1 and CDR2 sequences are SGHDT and YYEEEE. Losses at the gene ends were 4 bases for V and 5 bases for J; bases not matched to a gene: 9. This CDR3 reads CASSRTGFIHNSPLHF. The CDR3 DNA sequence: TGTGCCAGCAGCAGGACAGGTTTTATCCATAATTCACCCCTCCACTTT.

The J gene is TRBJ2-3, the V gene TRBV19; D may be TRBD2 (5 bases). This CDR3 is built from 15 residues. The V gene's germline CDR1 is LNHDA and CDR2 SQIVND (reference sequence). The V end was cut by 3 bases, the J end by 4 bases, with 14 bases between. DNA of the CDR3: TGTGCCAGTAGTATCAAGGGAGAAGAGGCAGATACGCAGTATTTT. This gives the protein CASSIKGEEADTQYF.

This clonotype was seen only a few times. V is TRBV12-3 or TRBV12-4 and J is TRBJ2-2; 7 positions agree with TRBD2. CDR3 length: 16 amino acids. The V and J ends lost 2 bases and 1 base, in that order; junction bases with no gene match: 4. The CDR3 loop reads CASSLRGGRNTGELFF. The DNA for the CDR3 is TGTGCCAGCAGTTTACGGGGAGGGCGGAACACCGGGGAGCTGTTTTTT.

This clonotype was found many times. This chain links TRBV7-3 with TRBJ2-1; 12 bases match TRBD1. Looked up from germline, CDR1 is SGHTA and CDR2 is FQGTGA. J was trimmed by 6 bases and V by 4 bases; bases with no gene match: 7. The CDR3 loop spans 16 amino acids. The chain's CDR3 is CASSYLGQGAPNEQFF. CDR3 in DNA: TGTGCCAGCAGCTACTTGGGACAGGGGGCTCCCAATGAGCAGTTCTTC.

This clonotype was counted many times. CDR3 coding DNA: TGTGCCAGCAGTTACGGCAGGGCGGATACGCAGTATTTT. Its protein is CASSYGRADTQYF. This rearrangement joins TRBV6-6 to TRBJ2-3; a possible D gene is TRBD1 (5 bases). V was cut by 2 bases and J by 6 bases, with 9 bases left in between. The CDR3 length is 13 residues. Germline values: CDR1 MNHNY, CDR2 SVGAGI (reference sequence).